These 11 T cell receptor beta chains originate from one sample sequenced in a study of blood T cell repertoires in COVID-19. The assay was immunoSEQ multiplex PCR, and TCRdb's table has in-frame clones only and misses some. The sample records under 80,000 clones, approximately 80% being singletons. The sequenced material came from peripheral blood. All receptors derive from a man older than 75 with acute or convalescent COVID-19.

The V call is TRBV5-1, the J call TRBJ2-3; 8 bases line up with TRBD2. The CDR3 sequence is 17 residues long. Germline CDR1 reads SGHRS; CDR2 reads YFSETQ. J was trimmed by 3 bases and V by 1 base; bases with no gene match: 10. The CDR3 protein is CASSLRPAGDGTDTQYF. The CDR3 DNA reads as TGCGCCAGCAGCTTGAGACCAGCGGGAGACGGGACAGATACGCAGTATTTT.

The chain combines TRBV11-3 with TRBJ2-3; D call uncertain. Looked up from germline, CDR1 is SGHNT and CDR2 is YENEEA. V lost 6 bases to trimming and J lost 7 bases, with 5 bases between them. The CDR3 has 10 residues. CDR3 nucleotide sequence: TGTGCCAGCAGTTTCAATACGCAGTATTTT. Translating it yields CASSFNTQYF.

The chain carries TRBV6-5 and TRBJ2-2; D unresolved. The CDR3 has 13 residues. Per germline, CDR1 MNHEY and CDR2 SVGAGI. V lost 5 bases, J lost 6 bases, and 10 bases lay in between. CDR3 nucleotides: TGTGCCAGCAGTCCTTTGAGTGCCGGGGAGCTGTTTTTT. It specifies CASSPLSAGELFF.

This chain connects TRBV7-9 to TRBJ2-7; 13 bases align to TRBD2. The CDR3 is 15 amino acids. J lost 4 bases, V lost 5 bases, and 5 bases had no gene match. From germline, CDR1 is SEHNR and CDR2 FQNEAQ (reference sequence). CDR3 nucleotides: TGTGCCAGCAGCACCGGACTAGCGGGAGTGTACGAGCAGTACTTC. It yields the protein CASSTGLAGVYEQYF.

The chain recombines TRBV27 with TRBJ1-1; TRBD1 agrees at 9 bases. The CDR3 has 15 amino acids. The trim removed 3 bases at V and 3 bases at J, leaving 5 bases unmatched. Germline CDR1 reads MNHEY; CDR2 reads SMNVEV (reference sequence). The CDR3 bases are TGTGCCAGCAGTTTGAGGACAGGGGTGGACACTGAAGCTTTCTTT. Translated, it gives CASSLRTGVDTEAFF.

Turning to this clone: No conserved phenylalanine or tryptophan ends this CDR3, so it is likely a read error. Because the CDR3's place on the DNA is in doubt, the DNA is left out and the CDR3 is given as listed by TCRdb. The J gene is TRBJ1-2, the V gene TRBV10-3; the table's D gene call, TRBD1, was not cross checked with the DNA. The germline CDR1 and CDR2 sequences are ENHRY and SYGVKD. The CDR3 adds up to 13 amino acids, both ends counted. The CDR3 is CAIRSNPVDGLII.

V is TRBV3-1 (or the pseudogene TRBV3-2) and J is TRBJ2-3; TRBD2 agrees at 7 bases. Germline lookup yields CDR1 LGHDT and CDR2 YNNKEL (reference sequence). Trimming cost V 1 base and J 2 bases; bases outside gene matches: 12. The CDR3 spans 18 residues. Here the CDR3 reads CASSQASRGVANTDTQYF. CDR3 bases: TGTGCCAGCAGCCAAGCCTCTCGGGGGGTCGCCAACACAGATACGCAGTATTTT.

This clone was detected once. The chain carries TRBV7-6 and TRBJ1-6; 7 nucleotides align to TRBD1. J gave up 10 bases and V 5 bases, and 11 bases lay outside the gene matches. This CDR3 is 15 amino acids long. The germline V gene has CDR1 SGHVS and CDR2 FNYEAQ. The CDR3 spells CASSPNEGAGSPLHF. CDR3 DNA sequence: TGTGCCAGCAGCCCCAACGAGGGGGCAGGATCACCCCTCCACTTT.

The chain is built from TRBV7-8 and TRBJ2-3, with D hard to call. The V gene lost 5 bases and the J gene lost 7 bases, with 7 bases spanning the gap. The germline CDR1 and CDR2 sequences are SGHVS and FQNEAQ. The CDR3 has 11 amino acids. The CDR3, as DNA: TGTGCCAGCAGCCCACTGAATACGCAGTATTTT. The encoded protein is CASSPLNTQYF.

This chain joins TRBV29-1 and TRBJ1-2; D unclear. CDR3 length equals 13 residues. Germline V gene data show CDR1 as SQVTM and CDR2 as ANQGSEA. Trimming removed 0 bases from V and 8 bases from J, with 13 bases in between. CDR3 region: CSVEDRPGWGYTF. In DNA form, the CDR3 reads TGCAGCGTTGAAGATCGTCCGGGGTGGGGCTACACCTTC.

This clone appeared a few times. The rearrangement uses TRBV6-1 and TRBJ1-2; 7 bases are a match to TRBD1. This CDR3 region has 16 residues. The V gene's germline CDR1 is MNHNS and CDR2 SASEGT. The V gene end was trimmed by 2 bases and the J gene end by 5 bases; junction bases not matched to a gene: 11. CDR3 bases: TGTGCCAGCAGTGAATATCCACAGGGGCGATTGTATGGCTACACCTTC. Protein product: CASSEYPQGRLYGYTF.